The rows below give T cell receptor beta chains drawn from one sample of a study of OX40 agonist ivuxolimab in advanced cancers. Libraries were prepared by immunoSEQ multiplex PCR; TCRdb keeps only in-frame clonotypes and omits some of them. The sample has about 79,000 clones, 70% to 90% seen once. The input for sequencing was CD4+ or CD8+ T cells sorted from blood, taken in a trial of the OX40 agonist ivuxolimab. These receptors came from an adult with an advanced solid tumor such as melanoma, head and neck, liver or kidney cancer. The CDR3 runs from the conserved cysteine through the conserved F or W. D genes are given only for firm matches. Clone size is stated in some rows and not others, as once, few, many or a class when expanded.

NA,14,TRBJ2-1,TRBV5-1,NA,TGCGCCAGCAGCTTGGGGGTCGGGGTCCAGCAGCAGTTCTTC,CASSLGVGVQQQFF
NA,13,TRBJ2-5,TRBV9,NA,TGTGCCAGCAGCGTAGGCGGGATGGAGACCCAGTACTTC,CASSVGGMETQYF
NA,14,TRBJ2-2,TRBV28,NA,TGTGCCAGCCGAGGGGGAGGCGGCACCGGGGAGCTGTTTTTT,CASRGGGGTGELFF
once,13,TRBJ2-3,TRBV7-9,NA,TGTGCCAGCAGTTGGGTCTTTGGAGATACGCAGTATTTT,CASSWVFGDTQYF
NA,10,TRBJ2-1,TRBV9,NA,TGTGCCAGCAGCGGAGTGGAGCAGTTCTTC,CASSGVEQFF
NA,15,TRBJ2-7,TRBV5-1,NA,TGCGCCAGCAGCTTGGGGACGCCGGACACCTCCGAGCAGTACTTC,CASSLGTPDTSEQYF
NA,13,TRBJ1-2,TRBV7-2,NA,TGTGCCAGCAGCCCCCAAGTTAACTATGGCTACACCTTC,CASSPQVNYGYTF
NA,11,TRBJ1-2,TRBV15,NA,TGTGCCACCAGCGGTTTGTACGGCTACACCTTC,CATSGLYGYTF
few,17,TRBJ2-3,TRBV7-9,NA,TGTGCCAGCAGCTTAGGATGGGGAACTTCTGACACAGATACGCAGTATTTT,CASSLGWGTSDTDTQYF
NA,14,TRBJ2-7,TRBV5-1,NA,TGCGCCAGCAGCTTGGACACTAGCTCCTACGAGCAGTACTTC,CASSLDTSSYEQYF
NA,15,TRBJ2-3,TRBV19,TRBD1,TGTGCCAGTAGTATTGGACAGGCAAGCACAGATACGCAGTATTTT,CASSIGQASTDTQYF
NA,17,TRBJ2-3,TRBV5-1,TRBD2,TGCGCCAGCAGCGTGGGACTAGCGGGAGGGCCGACAGATACGCAGTATTTT,CASSVGLAGGPTDTQYF
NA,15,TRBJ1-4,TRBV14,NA,TGTGCCAGCAGCCAAGATCCAGGGAGGCGTGAAAAACTGTTTTTT,CASSQDPGRREKLFF
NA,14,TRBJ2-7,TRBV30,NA,TGTGCCTGGAGTGTACTCCCCCTACACTACGAGCAGTACTTC,CAWSVLPLHYEQYF
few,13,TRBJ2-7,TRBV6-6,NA,TGTGCCAGCACTCTACTTCCTATGGACGAGCAGTACTTC,CASTLLPMDEQYF
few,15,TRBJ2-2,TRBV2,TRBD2,TGTGCCAGCAGGGGGACTAGTCTATTCACCGGGGAGCTGTTTTTT,CASRGTSLFTGELFF
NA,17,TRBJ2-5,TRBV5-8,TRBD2,TGTGCCAGCAGCTCCGTACTAGCGGGCGCGTCCCAAGAGACCCAGTACTTC,CASSSVLAGASQETQYF
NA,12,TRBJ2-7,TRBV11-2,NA,TGTGCCAGCAGCTTAGGATCCCTCGAGCAGTACTTC,CASSLGSLEQYF
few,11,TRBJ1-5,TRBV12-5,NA,TGTGCTAGTGGTTTGAATCAGCCCCAGCATTTT,CASGLNQPQHF
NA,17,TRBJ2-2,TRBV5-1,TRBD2,TGCGCCAGCAGCTGGGGACACACGGGAGGGGACACCGGGGAGCTGTTTTTT,CASSWGHTGGDTGELFF
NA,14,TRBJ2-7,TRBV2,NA,TGTGCCAGCAGTGCCTTGCGGAACCTCTCCGAGCAGTACTTC,CASSALRNLSEQYF
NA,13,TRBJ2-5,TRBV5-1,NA,TGCGCCAGCAGCTCCCCGGGGCCTTCTACCCAGTACTTC,CASSSPGPSTQYF
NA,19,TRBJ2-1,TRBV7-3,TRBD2,TGTGCCAGCAGCTTAATACGTCATAGCGGGAGGGCCGTCTACAATGAGCAGTTCTTC,CASSLIRHSGRAVYNEQFF
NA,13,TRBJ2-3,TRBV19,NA,TGTGCCAGTAGTATAGTGGTCGGGGATACGCAGTATTTT,CASSIVVGDTQYF
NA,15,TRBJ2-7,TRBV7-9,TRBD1,TGTGCCAGCAGCCCCGGGACAGGGGGACCCTACGAGCAGTACTTC,CASSPGTGGPYEQYF
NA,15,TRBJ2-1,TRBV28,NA,TGTGCCAGCAGACCAACTAGCCCTTTCATCAATGAGCAGTTCTTC,CASRPTSPFINEQFF
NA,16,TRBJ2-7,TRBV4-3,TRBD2,TGCGCCAGCAGCCAAGGGTCACTAGCGGGAGGAGAAGAGCAGTACTTC,CASSQGSLAGGEEQYF
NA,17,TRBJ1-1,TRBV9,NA,TGTGCCAGCAGCGTAGGATCCCTCAGGGGACAAGGCGCTGAAGCTTTCTTT,CASSVGSLRGQGAEAFF
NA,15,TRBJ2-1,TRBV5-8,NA,TGTGCCAGCAGCTTGGTTCCTCCACACCTGCACGAGCAGTTCTTC,CASSLVPPHLHEQFF
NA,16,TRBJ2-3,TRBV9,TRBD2,TGTGCCAGCAGCCCAGCGGGGGGCAAGCGCGCAGATACGCAGTATTTT,CASSPAGGKRADTQYF
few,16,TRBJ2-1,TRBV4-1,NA,TGCGCCAGCAGCCAAGGAGACGGGCCGGGAATGAATGAGCAGTTCTTC,CASSQGDGPGMNEQFF
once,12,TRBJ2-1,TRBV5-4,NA,TGTGCCAGCAGCCATCGGAGGAATGAGCAGTTCTTC,CASSHRRNEQFF
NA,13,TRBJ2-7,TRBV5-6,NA,TGTGCCAGCAGCTTTCAACCCACCTACGAGCAGTACTTC,CASSFQPTYEQYF
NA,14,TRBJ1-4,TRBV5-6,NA,TGTGCCAGCAGCCCTCGGGGACCCGGAGAAAAACTGTTTTTT,CASSPRGPGEKLFF
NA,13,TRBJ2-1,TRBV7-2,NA,TGTGCCAGCAGCTTAGGTAGAGAGACTGAGCAGTTCTTC,CASSLGRETEQFF
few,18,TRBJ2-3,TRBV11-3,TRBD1,TGTGCCAGCAGCCCTGGGGATGGGACAGGGGACACCACAGATACGCAGTATTTT,CASSPGDGTGDTTDTQYF
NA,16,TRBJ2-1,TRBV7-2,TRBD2,TGTGCCAGCAGCTTAGCAGGACTAGCGGGGCAGAATGAGCAGTTCTTC,CASSLAGLAGQNEQFF
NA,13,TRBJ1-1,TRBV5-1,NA,TGCGCCAGCAGCTTAGCGGGAGGGAGGGGAGCTTTCTTT,CASSLAGGRGAFF
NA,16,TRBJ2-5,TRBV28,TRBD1,TGTGCCAGCAGTACCCAACAGGGGGCGCTTCGCGAGACCCAGTACTTC,CASSTQQGALRETQYF
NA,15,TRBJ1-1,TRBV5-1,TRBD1,TGCGCCAGCAGCACCGGACAGGGTGCTGGCACTGAAGCTTTCTTT,CASSTGQGAGTEAFF
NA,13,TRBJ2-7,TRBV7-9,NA,TGTGCCAGCAGCCCCTTCAGGGCCTACGAGCAGTACTTC,CASSPFRAYEQYF
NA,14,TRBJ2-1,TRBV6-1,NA,TGTGCCAGTGACACTAGAGAGAAGTACAATGAGCAGTTCTTC,CASDTREKYNEQFF
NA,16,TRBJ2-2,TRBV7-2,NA,TGTGCCAGCAGCTTATGGGGCAGAGGAAACACCGGGGAGCTGTTTTTT,CASSLWGRGNTGELFF
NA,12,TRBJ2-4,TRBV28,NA,TGTGCCAGCACCTCAAGTGGGAACATTCAGTACTTC,CASTSSGNIQYF
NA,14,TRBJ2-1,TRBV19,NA,TGTGCCAGTATCCCCTCAGAAGGTTGGAATGAGCAGTTCTTC,CASIPSEGWNEQFF
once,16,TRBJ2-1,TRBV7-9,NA,TGTGCCAGCAGCTTACTCGGCAGTTGGTCCTACAATGAGCAGTTCTTC,CASSLLGSWSYNEQFF
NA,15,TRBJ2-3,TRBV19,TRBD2,TGTGCCAGTAGTATCGCTAGCGGGGCCGACGATACGCAGTATTTT,CASSIASGADDTQYF
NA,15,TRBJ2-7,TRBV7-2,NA,TGTGCCAGCAGCTCTGTCGCAGGGCGGGTCTACGAGCAGTACTTC,CASSSVAGRVYEQYF
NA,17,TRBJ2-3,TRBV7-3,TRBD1,TGTGCCAGCAGCCAGCAGGGACAGGGGGCTGGCACAGATACGCAGTATTTT,CASSQQGQGAGTDTQYF
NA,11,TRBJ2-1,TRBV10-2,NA,TGCGCCAGCAGTGTAAGTTATGAGCAGTTCTTC,CASSVSYEQFF
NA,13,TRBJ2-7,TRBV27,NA,TGTGCCAGCAGAGGGCTAGCCTCCTACGAGCAGTACTTC,CASRGLASYEQYF
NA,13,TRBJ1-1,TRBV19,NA,TGTGCCAGTAGTATCTGGGGGAACACTGAAGCTTTCTTT,CASSIWGNTEAFF
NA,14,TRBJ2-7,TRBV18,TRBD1,TGTGCCAGCTCACGGGACAGTCTTCACCACGAGCAGTACTTC,CASSRDSLHHEQYF
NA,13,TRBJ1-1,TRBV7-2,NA,TGTGCCAGCAGCTTAGAGGTGGACACTGAAGCTTTCTTT,CASSLEVDTEAFF